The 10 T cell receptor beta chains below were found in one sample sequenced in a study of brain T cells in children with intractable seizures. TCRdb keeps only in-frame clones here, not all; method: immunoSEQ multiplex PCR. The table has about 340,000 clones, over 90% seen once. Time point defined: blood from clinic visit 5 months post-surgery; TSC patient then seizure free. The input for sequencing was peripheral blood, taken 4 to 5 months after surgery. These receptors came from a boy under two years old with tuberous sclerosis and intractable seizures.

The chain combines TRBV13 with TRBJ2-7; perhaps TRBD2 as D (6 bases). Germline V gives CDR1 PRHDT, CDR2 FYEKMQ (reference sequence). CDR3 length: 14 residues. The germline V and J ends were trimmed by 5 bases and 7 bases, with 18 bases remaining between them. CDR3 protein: CASSHDSLGREQYF. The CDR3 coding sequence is TGTGCCAGCAGCCACGATTCTCTAGGGAGGGAGCAGTACTTC.

CDR3: CASSLGTSGSSYEQYF. CDR3 coding DNA: TGCGCCAGCAGCTTGGGGACTAGCGGGAGCTCCTACGAGCAGTACTTC. The chain links TRBV4-1 to TRBJ2-7; TRBD2 matches at 14 bases. The CDR3 loop spans 16 amino acids. CDR1 MGHRA and CDR2 YSYEKL come from the germline V gene. With 5 bases clipped from V and 0 bases from J, the junction kept 3 bases outside the gene matches.

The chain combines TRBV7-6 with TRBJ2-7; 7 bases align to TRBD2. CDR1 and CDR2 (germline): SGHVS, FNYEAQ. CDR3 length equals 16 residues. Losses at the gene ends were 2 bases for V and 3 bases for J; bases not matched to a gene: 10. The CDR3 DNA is TGTGCCAGCAGCTTAATGGCTAGCGGAACATTCTACGAGCAGTACTTC. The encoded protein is CASSLMASGTFYEQYF. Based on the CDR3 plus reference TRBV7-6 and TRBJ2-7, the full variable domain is GAGVSQSPRYKVTKRGQDVALRCDPISGHVSLYWYRQALGQGPEFLTYFNYEAQQDKSGLPNDRFSAERPEGSISTLTIQRTEQRDSAMYRCASSLMASGTFYEQYFGPGTRLTVT.

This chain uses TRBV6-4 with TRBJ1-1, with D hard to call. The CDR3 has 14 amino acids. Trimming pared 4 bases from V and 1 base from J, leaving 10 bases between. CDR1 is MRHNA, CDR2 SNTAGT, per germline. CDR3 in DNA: TGTGCCAGCAGTGTGTCGACGGGGAACACTGAAGCTTTCTTT. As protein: CASSVSTGNTEAFF.

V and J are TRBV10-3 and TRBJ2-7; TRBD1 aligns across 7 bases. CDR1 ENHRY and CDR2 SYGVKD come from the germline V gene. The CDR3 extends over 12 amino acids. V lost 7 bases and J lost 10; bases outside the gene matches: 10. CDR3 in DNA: TGTGCCATCACTAATAGACAGGGTATACAGTACTTC. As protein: CAITNRQGIQYF.

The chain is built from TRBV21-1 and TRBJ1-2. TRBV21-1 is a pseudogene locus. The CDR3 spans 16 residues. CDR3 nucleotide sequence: TGTGCCAGCAGCAAAGTACAAACGTACTATAACTATGGCTACACCTTC. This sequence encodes CASSKVQTYYNYGYTF.

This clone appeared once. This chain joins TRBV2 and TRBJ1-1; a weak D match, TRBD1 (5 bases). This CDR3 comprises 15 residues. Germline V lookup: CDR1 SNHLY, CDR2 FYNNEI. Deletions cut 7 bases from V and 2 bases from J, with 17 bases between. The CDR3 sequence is CASIELQDHNTEAFF. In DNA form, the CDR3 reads TGTGCCAGCATAGAATTACAGGATCATAACACTGAAGCTTTCTTT.

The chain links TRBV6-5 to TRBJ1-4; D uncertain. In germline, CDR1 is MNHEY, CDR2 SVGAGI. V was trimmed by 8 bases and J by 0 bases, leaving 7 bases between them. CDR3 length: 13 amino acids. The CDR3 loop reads CASYDSTNEKLFF. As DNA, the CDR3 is TGTGCCAGCTACGATTCAACTAATGAAAAACTGTTTTTT.

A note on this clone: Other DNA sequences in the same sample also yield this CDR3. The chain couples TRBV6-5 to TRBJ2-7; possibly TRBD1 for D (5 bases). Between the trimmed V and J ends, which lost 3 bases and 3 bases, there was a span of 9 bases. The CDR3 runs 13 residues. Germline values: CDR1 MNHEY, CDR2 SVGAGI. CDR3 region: CASSYRQGYEQYF. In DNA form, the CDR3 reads TGTGCCAGCAGTTATAGGCAGGGCTACGAGCAGTACTTC.

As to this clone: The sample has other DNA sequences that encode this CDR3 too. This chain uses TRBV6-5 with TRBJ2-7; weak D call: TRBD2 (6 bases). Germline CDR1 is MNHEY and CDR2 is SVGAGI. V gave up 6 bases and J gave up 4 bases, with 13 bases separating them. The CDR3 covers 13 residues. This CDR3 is CASSPAGTYEQYF. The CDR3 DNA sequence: TGTGCCAGCAGCCCAGCGGGCACGTACGAGCAGTACTTC.